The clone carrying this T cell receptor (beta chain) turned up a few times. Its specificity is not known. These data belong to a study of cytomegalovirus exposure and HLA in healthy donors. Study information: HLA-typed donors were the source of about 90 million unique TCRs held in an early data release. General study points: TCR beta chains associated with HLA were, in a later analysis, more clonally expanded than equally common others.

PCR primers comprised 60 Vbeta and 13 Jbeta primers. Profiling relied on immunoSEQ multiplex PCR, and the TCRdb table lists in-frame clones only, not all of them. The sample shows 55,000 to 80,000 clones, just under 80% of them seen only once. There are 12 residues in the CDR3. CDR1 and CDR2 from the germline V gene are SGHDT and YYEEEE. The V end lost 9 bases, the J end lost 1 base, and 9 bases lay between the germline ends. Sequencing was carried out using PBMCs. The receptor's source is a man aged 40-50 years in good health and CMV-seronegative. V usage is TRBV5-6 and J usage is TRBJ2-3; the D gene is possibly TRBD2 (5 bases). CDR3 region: CATRGGTDTQYF. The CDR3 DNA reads TGTGCCACCCGGGGAGGCACAGATACGCAGTATTTT.